This T cell receptor (beta chain) was observed in a study of regulatory T cells in long-lasting Graves disease. Assembly of TCR beta libraries relied on iRepertoire HTBI primers together with Arm-PCR of CDR3 regions. Per the original data handling: The study identified more than 50 TRBV and 11 to 15 TRBJ segments across samples. TCRdb reanalysed the multiplex PCR reads using MiXCR and keeps one entry per CDR3 protein. V and J calls and clone size were set by TCRdb, not the authors. The data hold around 500,000 distinct CDR3 sequences, with roughly 14% observed a single time. The time point: newly diagnosed GD, antithyroid drugs for less than 3 months. Making the TCR library involved RNA that had been extracted from PBMCs. This CDR3 has 17 amino acids. V was pared by 2 bases and J by 0 bases, with 20 bases between. The germline gives CDR1 GTSNPN, CDR2 SVGIG (reference sequence). This clonotype showed up many times. Its matching antigen is unknown.

Notes on the study in general: Whereas new patients shared 870 or so public clonotypes, persistent patients shared more, at about 3,000.

The data also belong to a second study, concerning T cells in Graves' hyperthyroidism and ophthalmopathy. From that study: Patients showing uncontrolled infection, other autoimmune disease, pregnancy or lactation were ineligible.

The rearrangement uses TRBV30 and TRBJ2-7; weak D call: TRBD1 (5 bases). This TCR was recovered from a man aged 25 to 40 with Graves disease. The sequencing used peripheral blood mononuclear cells (PBMCs), collected at new diagnosis, from a patient treated with antithyroid drugs. The CDR3 protein is CAWSPRIDRRISYEQYF. CDR3 coding DNA: TGTGCCTGGAGTCCTAGAATCGACAGAAGGATCTCCTACGAGCAGTACTTC.